This TCR beta chain was sequenced for a study of T cells in Graves' hyperthyroidism and ophthalmopathy. About this clonotype: Its antigen is unknown.

Germline V gene sequence: CDR1 MNHEY, CDR2 SVGAGI. This CDR3 comprises 17 residues. The V and J ends lost 0 bases and 1 base respectively, with 12 bases between them. Whole-study findings and limits: Blood also contained most expanded thyroid clonotypes above 0.001.

Uncontrolled infections, other autoimmune diseases, pregnancy or lactation led to exclusion of patients. In making diagnoses, clinical symptoms, serum thyroxine and TRAb, thyroid ultrasound and orbital computed tomography were all used. Researchers amplified the TCR beta CDR3 regions from RNA transcripts. First-round RT-PCR with HTBI primers amplified the TCR CDR3 region. TCRdb reprocessed the multiplex PCR reads with MiXCR, giving one entry per CDR3 protein. The sample gives about 640,000 distinct CDR3 sequences, about 20% of which show up once; roughly 30% is in the top ten. The source material was blood. The TCR originated in a man aged 25-45 years with Graves' ophthalmopathy. The chain has TRBV6-5 and TRBJ2-2, with D maybe TRBD1 (5 bases). CDR3 DNA: TGTGCCAGCAGTTACTCACGGCAGGGAAGGAACACCGGGGAGCTGTTTTTT. It yields the protein CASSYSRQGRNTGELFF.